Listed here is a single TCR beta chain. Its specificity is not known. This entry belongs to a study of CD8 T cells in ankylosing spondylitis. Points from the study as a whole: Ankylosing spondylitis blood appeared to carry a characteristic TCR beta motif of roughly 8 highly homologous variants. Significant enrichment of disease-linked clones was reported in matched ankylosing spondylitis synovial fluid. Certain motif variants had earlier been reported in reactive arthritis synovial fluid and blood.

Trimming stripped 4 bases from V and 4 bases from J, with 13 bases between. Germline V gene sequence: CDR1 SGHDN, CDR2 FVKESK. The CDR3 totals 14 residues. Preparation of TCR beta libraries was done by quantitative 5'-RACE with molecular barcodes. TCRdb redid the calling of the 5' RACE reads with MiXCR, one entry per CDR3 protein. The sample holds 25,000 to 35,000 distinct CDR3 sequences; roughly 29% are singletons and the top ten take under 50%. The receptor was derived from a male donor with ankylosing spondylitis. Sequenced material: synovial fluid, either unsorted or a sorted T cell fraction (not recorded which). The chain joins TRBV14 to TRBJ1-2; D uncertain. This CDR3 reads CASSPTTGSYGYTF. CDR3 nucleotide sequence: TGTGCCAGCAGCCCCACGACGGGATCCTATGGCTACACCTTC.